The 6 T cell receptor beta chains in this list originate from one sample, sequenced in a study of blood T cell repertoires in COVID-19. Libraries were prepared by immunoSEQ multiplex PCR; TCRdb keeps only in-frame clonotypes and omits some of them. The repertoire holds about 370,000 clones, with around nine tenths as singletons. The sample consisted of PBMCs or T cells enriched from blood (not recorded which). The receptors were sampled from a woman in her 30s who had recovered from COVID-19.

J is TRBJ2-2 and V is TRBV3-1 (or the pseudogene TRBV3-2); D is unclear. Looked up from germline, CDR1 is LGHDT and CDR2 is YNNKEL (reference sequence). The CDR3 contains 13 residues. Between the trimmed V and J ends, which lost 1 base and 5 bases, there was a span of 5 bases. The DNA for the CDR3 is TGTGCCAGCAGCCAAGTTGCGACCGGGGAGCTGTTTTTT. Its protein product is CASSQVATGELFF.

This chain links TRBV9 with TRBJ1-5, with 7 positions matching TRBD1. The germline CDR1 and CDR2 sequences are SGDLS and YYNGEE. V gave up 4 bases and J gave up 4 bases; unmatched junction bases: 5. The CDR3 runs to 14 residues. As DNA, the CDR3 is TGTGCCAGCAGCCGCGACAGGGAGAATCAGCCCCAGCATTTT. Translated, it gives CASSRDRENQPQHF.

The J gene is TRBJ2-3, the V gene TRBV9; D unresolved. Germline V gives CDR1 SGDLS, CDR2 YYNGEE. The CDR3 runs to 12 residues. V was clipped by 4 bases and J by 2 bases, with 5 bases between them. The CDR3 here is CASSLNTDTQYF. Written as DNA, the CDR3 is TGTGCCAGCAGCCTAAACACAGATACGCAGTATTTT.

This chain links TRBV5-1 with TRBJ2-2, with TRBD1 matching over 9 bases. The V and J ends lost 4 bases and 5 bases, in that order; junction bases with no gene match: 18. This CDR3 contains 19 residues. Germline values: CDR1 SGHRS, CDR2 YFSETQ. CDR3 nucleotide sequence: TGCGCCAGCAGCAGAACCAATCCCGGCGGGACAGGGAGAACCGGGGAGCTGTTTTTT. Its translation is CASSRTNPGGTGRTGELFF.

The rearrangement links TRBV12-3 or TRBV12-4 to TRBJ1-5, with 9 positions matching TRBD1. The junction had 2 bases not matched to a gene; V was cut back by 6 bases and J by 5 bases. There are 13 residues in the CDR3. The CDR3 DNA sequence: TGTGCCAGCAGCTACAGGGGGCATCAGCCCCAGCATTTT. The encoded protein is CASSYRGHQPQHF.

V and J are TRBV5-4 and TRBJ1-5; no reliable D call. CDR3 length equals 14 residues. V lost 5 bases and J lost 7, with 16 bases in between. Germline V gene sequence: CDR1 SGHNT, CDR2 YYREEE (reference sequence). CDR3 DNA sequence: TGTGCCAGCAGTGAGACCCCGGGGAACCAGCCCCAGCATTTT. Protein: CASSETPGNQPQHF.